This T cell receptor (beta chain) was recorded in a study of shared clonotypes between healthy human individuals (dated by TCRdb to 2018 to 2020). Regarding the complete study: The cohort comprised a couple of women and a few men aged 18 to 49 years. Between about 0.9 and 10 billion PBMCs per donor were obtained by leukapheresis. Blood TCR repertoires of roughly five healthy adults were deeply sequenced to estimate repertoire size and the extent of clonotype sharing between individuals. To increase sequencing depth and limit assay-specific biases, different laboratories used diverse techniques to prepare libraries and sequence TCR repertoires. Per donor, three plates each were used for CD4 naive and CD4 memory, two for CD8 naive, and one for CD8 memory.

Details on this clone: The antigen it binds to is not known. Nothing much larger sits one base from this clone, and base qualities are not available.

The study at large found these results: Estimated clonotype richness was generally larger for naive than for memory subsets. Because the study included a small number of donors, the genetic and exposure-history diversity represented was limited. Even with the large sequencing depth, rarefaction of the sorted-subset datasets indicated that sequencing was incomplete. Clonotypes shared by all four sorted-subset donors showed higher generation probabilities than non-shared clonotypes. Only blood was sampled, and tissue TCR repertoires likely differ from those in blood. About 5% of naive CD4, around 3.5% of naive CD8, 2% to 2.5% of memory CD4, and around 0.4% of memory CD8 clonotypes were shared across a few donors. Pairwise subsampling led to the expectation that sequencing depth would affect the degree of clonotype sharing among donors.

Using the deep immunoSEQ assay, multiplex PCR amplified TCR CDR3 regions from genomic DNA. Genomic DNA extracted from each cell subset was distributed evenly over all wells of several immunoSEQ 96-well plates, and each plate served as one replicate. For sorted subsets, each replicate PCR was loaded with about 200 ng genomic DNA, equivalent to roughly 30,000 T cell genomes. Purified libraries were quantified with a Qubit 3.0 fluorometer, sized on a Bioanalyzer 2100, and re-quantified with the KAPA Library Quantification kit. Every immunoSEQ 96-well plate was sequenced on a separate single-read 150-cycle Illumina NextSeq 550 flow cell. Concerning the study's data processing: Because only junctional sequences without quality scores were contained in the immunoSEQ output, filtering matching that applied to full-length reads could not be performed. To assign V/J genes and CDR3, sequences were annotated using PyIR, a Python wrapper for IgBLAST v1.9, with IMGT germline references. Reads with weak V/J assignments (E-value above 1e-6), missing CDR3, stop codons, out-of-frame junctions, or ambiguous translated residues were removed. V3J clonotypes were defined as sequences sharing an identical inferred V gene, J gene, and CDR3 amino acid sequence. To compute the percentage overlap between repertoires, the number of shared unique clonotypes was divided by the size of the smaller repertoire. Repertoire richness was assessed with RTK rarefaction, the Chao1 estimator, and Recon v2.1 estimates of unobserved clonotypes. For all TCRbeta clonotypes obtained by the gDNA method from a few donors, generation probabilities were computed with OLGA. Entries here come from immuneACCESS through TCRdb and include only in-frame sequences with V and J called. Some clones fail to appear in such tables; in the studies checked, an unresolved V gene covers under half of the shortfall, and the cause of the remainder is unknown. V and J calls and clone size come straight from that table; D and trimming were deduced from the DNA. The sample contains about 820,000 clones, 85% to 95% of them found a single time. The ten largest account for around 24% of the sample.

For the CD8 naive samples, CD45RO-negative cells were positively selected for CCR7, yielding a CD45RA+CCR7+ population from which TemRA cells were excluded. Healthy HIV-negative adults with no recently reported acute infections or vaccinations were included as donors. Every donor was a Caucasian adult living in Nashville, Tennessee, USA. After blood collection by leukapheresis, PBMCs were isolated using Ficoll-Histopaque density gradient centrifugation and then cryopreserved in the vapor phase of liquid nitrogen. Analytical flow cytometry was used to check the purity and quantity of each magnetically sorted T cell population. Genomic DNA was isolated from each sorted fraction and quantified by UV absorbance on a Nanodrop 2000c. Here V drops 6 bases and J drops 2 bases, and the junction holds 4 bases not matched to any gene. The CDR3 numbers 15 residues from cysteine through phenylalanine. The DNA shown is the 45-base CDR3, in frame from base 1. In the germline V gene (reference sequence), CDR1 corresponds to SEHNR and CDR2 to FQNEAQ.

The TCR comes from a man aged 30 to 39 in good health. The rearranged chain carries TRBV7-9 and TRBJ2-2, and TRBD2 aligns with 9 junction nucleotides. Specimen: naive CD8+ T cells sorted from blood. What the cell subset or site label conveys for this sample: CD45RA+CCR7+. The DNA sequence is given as TGTGCCAGCAGAGATAGCGGGAGAAACACCGGGGAGCTGTTTTTT. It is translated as CASRDSGRNTGELFF.